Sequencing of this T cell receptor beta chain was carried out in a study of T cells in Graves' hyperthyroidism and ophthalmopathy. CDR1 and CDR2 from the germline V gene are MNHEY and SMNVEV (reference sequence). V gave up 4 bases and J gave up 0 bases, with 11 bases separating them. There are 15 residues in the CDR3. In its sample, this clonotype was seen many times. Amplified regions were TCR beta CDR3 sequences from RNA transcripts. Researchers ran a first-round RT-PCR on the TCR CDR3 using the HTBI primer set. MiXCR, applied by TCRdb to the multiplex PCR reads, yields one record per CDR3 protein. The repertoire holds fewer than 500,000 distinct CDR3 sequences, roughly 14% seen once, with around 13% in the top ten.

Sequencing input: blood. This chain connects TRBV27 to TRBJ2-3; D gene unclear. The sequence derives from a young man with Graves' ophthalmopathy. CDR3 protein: CASSSLTLSTDTQYF. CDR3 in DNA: TGTGCCAGCAGTTCCCTGACCCTGAGCACAGATACGCAGTATTTT.